These T cell receptor beta chains were read from a single sample in a study of glioma-infiltrating T cells. One entry per CDR3 protein, called by TCRdb with MiXCR from the multiplex PCR reads. The sample carries a few hundred thousand distinct CDR3 sequences, roughly two fifths recorded once. Material for sequencing was glioma tissue, nonneoplastic brain tissue, or PBMCs (not recorded which). The receptors derive from a human donor with low-grade glioma or glioblastoma, undergoing nonglioma brain surgery, or in good health (not recorded which). The CDR3 runs from the conserved cysteine through the conserved F or W.

J: TRBJ2-1
V: TRBV6-4
CDR3: CASSERPGLHQFF

J: TRBJ1-2
V: TRBV12-3/TRBV12-4
CDR3: CASSYRGGANYGYTF

J: TRBJ1-1
V: TRBV27
CDR3: CASSLYRRGGGGTEAFF

J: TRBJ1-2
V: TRBV5-6
CDR3: CASKPGPATNYGYTF

J: TRBJ1-4
V: TRBV28
CDR3: CASSIPGSRKLFF

J: TRBJ1-2
V: TRBV7-2
CDR3: CASSIGQLVYGYTF

J: TRBJ1-6
V: TRBV2
CDR3: CASNDRQGNSPLHF

J: TRBJ2-7
V: TRBV19
CDR3: CASSISSGPLYEQYF

J: TRBJ2-5
V: TRBV20-1
CDR3: CSAKGVQETQYF

J: TRBJ1-1
V: TRBV7-2
CDR3: CASSPPVNTEAFF

J: TRBJ1-1
V: TRBV20-1
CDR3: CSAGNRQRGTEAFF

J: TRBJ2-3
V: TRBV7-2
CDR3: CASSSTGYTDTQYF

J: TRBJ2-5
V: TRBV15
CDR3: CATSRDLGGVGVDETQYF

J: TRBJ2-1
V: TRBV28
CDR3: CASSPTNGGSYNEQFF

J: TRBJ2-1
V: TRBV28
CDR3: CASSLLWQLFF

J: TRBJ2-7
V: TRBV13
CDR3: CASSLGGSLWEQYF

J: TRBJ2-1
V: TRBV3-1
CDR3: CASSQDSGNEQFF

J: TRBJ2-2
V: TRBV28
CDR3: CASSIRQGGTGELFF

J: TRBJ1-3
V: TRBV27
CDR3: CASSLGWDRGKTIYF

J: TRBJ2-7
V: TRBV24-1
CDR3: CATSDVGLAGDYEQYF

J: TRBJ2-7
V: TRBV15
CDR3: CATSRGAGVHEQYF

J: TRBJ1-1
V: TRBV6-2/TRBV6-3
CDR3: CASSYPGMNTEAFF

J: TRBJ2-3
V: TRBV7-9
CDR3: CASSRTAQSPDTQYF

J: TRBJ2-7
V: TRBV20-1
CDR3: CSAQQEYEQYF

J: TRBJ1-1
V: TRBV6-1
CDR3: CATTRGTEAFF

J: TRBJ1-1
V: TRBV20-1
CDR3: CSADQADNTEAFF

J: TRBJ2-7
V: TRBV20-1
CDR3: CSVPFGTVISYEQYF

J: TRBJ2-1
V: TRBV27
CDR3: CASSFPPAGREQFF